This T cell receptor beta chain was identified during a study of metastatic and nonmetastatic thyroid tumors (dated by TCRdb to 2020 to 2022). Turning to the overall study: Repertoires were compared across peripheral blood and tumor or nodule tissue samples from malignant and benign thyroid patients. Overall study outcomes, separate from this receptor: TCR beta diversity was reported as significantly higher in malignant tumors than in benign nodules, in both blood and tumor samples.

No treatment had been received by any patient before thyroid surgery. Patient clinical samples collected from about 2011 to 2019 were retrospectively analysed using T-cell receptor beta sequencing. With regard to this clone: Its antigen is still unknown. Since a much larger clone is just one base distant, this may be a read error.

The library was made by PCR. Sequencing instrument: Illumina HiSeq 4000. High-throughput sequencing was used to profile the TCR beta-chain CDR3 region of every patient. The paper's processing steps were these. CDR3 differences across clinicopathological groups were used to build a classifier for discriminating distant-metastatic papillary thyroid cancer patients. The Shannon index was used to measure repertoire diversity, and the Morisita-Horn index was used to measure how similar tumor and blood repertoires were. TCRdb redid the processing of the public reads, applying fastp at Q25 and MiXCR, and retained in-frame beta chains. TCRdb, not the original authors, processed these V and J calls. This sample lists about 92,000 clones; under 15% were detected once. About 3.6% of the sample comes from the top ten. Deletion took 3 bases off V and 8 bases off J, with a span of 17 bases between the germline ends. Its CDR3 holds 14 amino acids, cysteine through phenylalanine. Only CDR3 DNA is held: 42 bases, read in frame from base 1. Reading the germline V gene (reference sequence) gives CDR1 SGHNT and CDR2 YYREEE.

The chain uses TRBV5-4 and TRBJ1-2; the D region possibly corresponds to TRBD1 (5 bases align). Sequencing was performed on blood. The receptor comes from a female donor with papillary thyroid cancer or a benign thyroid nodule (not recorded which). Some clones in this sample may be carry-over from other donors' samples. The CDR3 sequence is CASSCPGLAEGYTF. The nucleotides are TGTGCCAGCAGCTGCCCGGGACTTGCGGAAGGCTACACCTTC. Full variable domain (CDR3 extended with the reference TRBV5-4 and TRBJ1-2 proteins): ETGVTQSPTHLIKTRGQQVTLRCSSQSGHNTVSWYQQALGQGPQFIFQYYREEENGRGNFPPRFSGLQFPNYSSELNVNALELDDSALYLCASSCPGLAEGYTFGSGTRLTVV.